One T cell receptor (beta chain) is described in this entry. The antigen remains undetermined. Time point reported: week 23, last vaccination. Topical imiquimod accompanied each vaccine dose, which consisted of 300 ug of mutant IDH1 20-mer peptide. Each astrocytoma in the donors was new, WHO grade 3 or 4, IDH1-mutant and ATRX-lost. The record originates from a study of a mutant IDH1 vaccine in newly diagnosed glioma. Across the whole study: Vaccination began 4-6 weeks post radiotherapy alone, or with temozolomide cycles. The earlier regimen, radiotherapy, temozolomide, or both, was most often both.

Germline V gene lookup returns CDR1 SGHNT and CDR2 YENEEA. The J segment lost 8 bases and the V segment lost 5 bases, leaving 10 bases of the junction unmatched. The CDR3 extends over 14 amino acids. The repertoire was sequenced with immunoSEQ multiplex PCR; TCRdb's copy has only in-frame clones and lacks some. The sample yields approximately 44,000 clones, roughly 80% seen once. Study observations and caveats: The authors found pseudoprogression apparently unrelated to changes in top peripheral T cell clonotypes.

This sample comprised PBMCs, obtained from a glioma patient whose treatment included an IDH1 peptide vaccine. V and J are TRBV11-3 and TRBJ2-7; 9 bases fit TRBD1. The TCR comes from a woman in her late teens or twenties with glioma. Some clones in this sample may be carry-over from other donors' samples. In DNA, the CDR3 is TGTGCCAGCAGCCCAGGACAGGGGACTACGCAGCAGTACTTC. Its protein is CASSPGQGTTQQYF.